The clone carrying this T cell receptor (beta chain) was found many times. Its cognate antigen is unknown. Co-extraction of RNA and DNA was performed on about 19-32 mg of unsorted bulk tissue. The source of the sample is a study of tumor-infiltrating lymphocytes in primary liver carcinoma. Study-wide results and limits: Tumor region pairs outstripped tumor-adjacent and tumor-blood pairs in overlap. When set against blood, tumors had a significantly higher top-250-clone fraction (p = 0.039).

TCR beta cDNA was reverse-transcribed from 400 to 500 ng of total RNA. The reaction used a constant-region primer and ProtoScript II reverse transcriptase. Libraries for TCR beta were built through three nested multiplex PCR rounds, which together made up a slightly modified ARM-PCR procedure. Rounds one and two of PCR, each of 10 cycles, were primed with TRBV1-TRBV30 forward primers and a C-beta reverse primer. TCRdb independently ran MiXCR on the multiplex PCR reads; one entry per CDR3 protein. Of over 35,000 distinct CDR3 sequences detected, about three quarters appear once; the ten largest clones hold 19%. Trimming took 5 bases from V and 2 from J; bases not matched to a gene: 6. The CDR3 loop spans 16 amino acids. Germline CDR1 MDHEN, CDR2 SYDVKM.

The receptor was isolated from a man in his forties or fifties with primary liver carcinoma and hepatitis B virus infection. V and J are TRBV28 and TRBJ2-3; 11 bases map to TRBD2. Specimen: liver tumor tissue from sampling region 2. As for subset: tumor region T2, inferior pole. The CDR3 is CASSTSTSGNTDTQYF. The CDR3 DNA follows: TGTGCCAGCAGTACCTCGACTAGCGGGAACACAGATACGCAGTATTTT.